This record covers a single TCR beta chain. This entry belongs to a study of lymphopenia after photon versus proton radiotherapy. Profiling relied on immunoSEQ multiplex PCR, and the TCRdb table lists in-frame clones only, not all of them. The repertoire includes 70,000 or so clones, about nine tenths of them detected once, and roughly 3% sits in the top ten. This receptor was obtained from a woman in her 70s with pancreatic cancer. Sequences were derived from peripheral blood, sampled from a patient treated with photon-based radiotherapy.

This CDR3 is CASTATGTAGQPQHF. The CDR3 region has the DNA TGTGCCAGTACCGCGACAGGAACCGCGGGTCAGCCCCAGCATTTT. The V and J genes are TRBV19 and TRBJ1-5, with D possibly matching TRBD1 (6 bases). The germline V and J ends were trimmed by 7 bases and 6 bases, with 19 bases remaining between them. Germline loops: CDR1 LNHDA, CDR2 SQIVND (reference sequence). This CDR3 has 15 amino acids.